The TCR beta chain under discussion was sequenced for a study of cytomegalovirus exposure and HLA in healthy donors. Measured with immunoSEQ multiplex PCR; TCRdb has only the in-frame clones, and not every one. The repertoire holds about 240,000 clones, with more than 75% as singletons. The CDR3 is 16 amino acids. The germline CDR1 and CDR2 sequences are SGHRS and YFSETQ. V trimming: 4 bases; J trimming: 4 bases; junction bases outside the gene matches: 11. The chain employs TRBV5-1 and TRBJ2-3; 8 bases match TRBD1. The sequence was collected from a young woman in good health and CMV-seropositive. The sequenced sample consisted of PBMCs. The CDR3 DNA sequence: TGCGCCAGCAGCCCCTTACCGGGACAGGAAGCAGATACGCAGTATTTT. This sequence encodes CASSPLPGQEADTQYF.